This T cell receptor beta chain is drawn from a study of blood T cell repertoires in COVID-19. Data came from immunoSEQ multiplex PCR; TCRdb stores just in-frame clones and leaves some out. In the table there are some 460,000 clones, around 87% of which are singletons. Germline CDR1 reads SNHLY; CDR2 reads FYNNEI. The CDR3 runs to 14 residues. The germline V and J ends were trimmed by 4 bases and 10 bases, with 14 bases remaining between them. V gene TRBV2 combines with J gene TRBJ1-6, with D possibly matching TRBD1 (5 bases). The material sequenced was PBMCs or T cells enriched from blood (not recorded which). The sequence was obtained from a woman aged 18-30 years who had recovered from COVID-19. The CDR3 reads CASSVLGGRSPLHF. CDR3 DNA: TGTGCCAGCAGTGTATTGGGGGGACGGTCACCCCTCCACTTT.